This record concerns one TCR beta chain sequence. Its matching antigen is unknown. Germline CDR1 is SGHAT and CDR2 is FQNNGV. The V gene end was trimmed by 8 bases and the J gene end by 0 bases; junction bases not matched to a gene: 6. This CDR3 is built from 15 residues. Vbeta (60) and Jbeta (13) primers were used in the PCR. Sequencing was performed with immunoSEQ multiplex PCR; in TCRdb, only in-frame clones are kept and a portion is missing. The sample carries roughly 130,000 clones, around four fifths recorded once. This sample was taken from a study of cytomegalovirus exposure and HLA in healthy donors. Broader study findings: Around 160 TCR beta chains were listed as cytomegalovirus-associated. The classifier, whose performance was assessed in both the original and validation cohorts, reportedly diagnosed cytomegalovirus status with high specificity and sensitivity.

V is TRBV11-2 and J is TRBJ1-3, with 8 bases identical to TRBD1. Sequenced: PBMCs. This TCR derives from a male donor in good health and CMV-seropositive. DNA of the CDR3: TGTGCCAGCCGCGGGGACAGGAGCTCTGGAAACACCATATATTTT. This translates into CASRGDRSSGNTIYF.